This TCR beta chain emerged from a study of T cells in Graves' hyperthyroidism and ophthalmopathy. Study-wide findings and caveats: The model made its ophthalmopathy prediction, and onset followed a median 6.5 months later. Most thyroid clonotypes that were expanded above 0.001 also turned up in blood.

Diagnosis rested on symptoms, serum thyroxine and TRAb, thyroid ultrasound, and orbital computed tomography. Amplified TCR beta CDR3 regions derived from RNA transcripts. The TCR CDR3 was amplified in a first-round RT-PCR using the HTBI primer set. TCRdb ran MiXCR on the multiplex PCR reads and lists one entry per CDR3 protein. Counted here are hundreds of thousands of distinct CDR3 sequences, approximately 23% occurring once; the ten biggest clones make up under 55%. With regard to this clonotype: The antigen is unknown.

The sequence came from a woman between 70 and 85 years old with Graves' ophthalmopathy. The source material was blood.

The CDR3 DNA follows: TGTGCCAGCAGTGGTCCAGGGGGCTCCTACGAGCAGTACTTC. Translation: CASSGPGGSYEQYF. The J gene is TRBJ2-7, the V gene TRBV6-1; 7 nucleotides line up with TRBD1. This CDR3 spans 14 amino acids. V lost 4 bases, J lost 0 bases, and 3 bases stayed unmatched. The germline gives CDR1 MNHNS, CDR2 SASEGT.